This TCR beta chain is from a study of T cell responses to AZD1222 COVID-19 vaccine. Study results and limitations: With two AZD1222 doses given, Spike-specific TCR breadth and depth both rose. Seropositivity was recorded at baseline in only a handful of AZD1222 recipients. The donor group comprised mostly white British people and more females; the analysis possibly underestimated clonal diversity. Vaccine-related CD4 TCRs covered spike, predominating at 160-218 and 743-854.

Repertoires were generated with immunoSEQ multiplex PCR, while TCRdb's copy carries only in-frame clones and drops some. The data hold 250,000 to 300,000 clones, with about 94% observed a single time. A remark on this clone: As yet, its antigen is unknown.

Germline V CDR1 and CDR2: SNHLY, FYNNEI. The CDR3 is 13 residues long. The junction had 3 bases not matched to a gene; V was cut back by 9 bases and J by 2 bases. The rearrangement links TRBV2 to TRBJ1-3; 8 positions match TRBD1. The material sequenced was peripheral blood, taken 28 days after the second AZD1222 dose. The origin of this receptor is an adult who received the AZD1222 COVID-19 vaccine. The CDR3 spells CARRQGTGNTIYF. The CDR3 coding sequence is TGTGCCAGGAGACAGGGGACTGGAAACACCATATATTTT.